The 20 T cell receptor beta chains reported below all come from one sample, sequenced in a study of T cells after posttransplantation cyclophosphamide. Clones were sequenced by immunoSEQ multiplex PCR, and TCRdb holds only the in-frame ones, with some missing. The sample lists around 43,000 clones; around 94% were seen once. Specimen: PBMCs. The receptors were sampled from a woman aged 50 to 60 in good health and a related stem cell transplant donor.

The chain links TRBV6-1 to TRBJ2-5; 7 bases are a match to TRBD2. Germline V gene data show CDR1 as MNHNS and CDR2 as SASEGT. V lost 3 bases to trimming and J lost 4 bases; unmatched junction nucleotides: 8. The CDR3 is 15 residues long. The CDR3: CASSEGTNSGETQYF. Here the CDR3 DNA reads TGTGCCAGCAGTGAGGGGACTAACTCGGGAGAGACCCAGTACTTC.

This clone appeared once. At one end the junction does not follow the germline gene, possibly because of a read error. The sample holds other DNA sequences that translate to the same CDR3. J is TRBJ1-6 and V is TRBV6-5; D possibly corresponds to TRBD1 (6 bases). There are 14 residues in the CDR3. Germline V gene lookup returns CDR1 MNHEY and CDR2 SVGAGI. The DNA for the CDR3 is TGTGCCAGCAGTTGGGACAAGAATAATTCCCCCCTCCACTTT. Amino acids: CASSWDKNNSPLHF.

This chain joins TRBV6-6 and TRBJ1-5; D gene uncertain. Germline V gives CDR1 MNHNY, CDR2 SVGAGI (reference sequence). Deletions cut 4 bases from V and 5 bases from J, with 9 bases between. This CDR3 has 13 amino acids. This chain's CDR3 is CASSLGDYQPQHF. The CDR3 nucleotides are TGTGCCAGCAGTTTAGGAGATTATCAGCCCCAGCATTTT.

This rearrangement joins TRBV10-2 to TRBJ1-4; D possibly corresponds to TRBD1 (6 bases). The germline gives CDR1 WSHSY, CDR2 SAAADI. V was cut by 6 bases and J by 0 bases, with 14 bases left in between. This CDR3 comprises 16 residues. The CDR3 loop reads CASSLQGRPTNEKLFF. CDR3 nucleotides: TGCGCCAGCAGCTTACAGGGCCGCCCAACTAATGAAAAACTGTTTTTT.

The V gene is TRBV5-1, the J gene TRBJ1-5; D remains unclear. This CDR3 has 13 amino acids. The V end was cut by 0 bases, the J end by 5 bases, with 6 bases between. The V gene's germline CDR1 is SGHRS and CDR2 YFSETQ. The CDR3 loop reads CASSLGADQPQHF. The CDR3 DNA reads as TGCGCCAGCAGCTTGGGAGCGGATCAGCCCCAGCATTTT.

The CDR3 sequence: CASSTLGQPSYEQYF. The CDR3 coding sequence is TGCGCCAGCAGCACCCTGGGACAGCCCTCCTACGAGCAGTACTTC. The chain joins TRBV5-1 to TRBJ2-7; TRBD1 matches 7 bases. Per germline, CDR1 SGHRS and CDR2 YFSETQ. The junction had 7 bases not matched to a gene; V was cut back by 4 bases and J by 0 bases. This CDR3 has 15 residues. Using reference TRBV5-1 and TRBJ2-7 for the parts outside the CDR3, the full variable domain is KAGVTQTPRYLIKTRGQQVTLSCSPISGHRSVSWYQQTPGQGLQFLFEYFSETQRNKGNFPGRFSGRQFSNSRSEMNVSTLELGDSALYLCASSTLGQPSYEQYFGPGTRLTVT.

In its sample, this clone was seen once. The chain links TRBV6-5 to TRBJ1-2; 8 bases are a match to TRBD1. Trimming cost V 5 bases and J 1 base; bases outside gene matches: 3. Per germline, CDR1 MNHEY and CDR2 SVGAGI. The CDR3 is 14 residues long. The CDR3 DNA is TGTGCCAGCAGTAGGGACAGGATTAACTATGGCTACACCTTC. This encodes CASSRDRINYGYTF.

The chain joins TRBV5-4 to TRBJ1-1; a possible D gene is TRBD1 (5 bases). CDR1 is SGHNT and CDR2 is YYREEE in the germline V gene (reference sequence). Trimming took 1 base from V and 1 from J, leaving 5 bases between them. The CDR3 is made up of 13 amino acids. In nucleotides, the CDR3 is TGTGCCAGCAGCTTGACAGGGAACACTGAAGCTTTCTTT. This translates into CASSLTGNTEAFF. Full variable domain (remainder filled in from reference TRBV5-4 and TRBJ1-1): ETGVTQSPTHLIKTRGQQVTLRCSSQSGHNTVSWYQQALGQGPQFIFQYYREEENGRGNFPPRFSGLQFPNYSSELNVNALELDDSALYLCASSLTGNTEAFFGQGTRLTVV.

This clone was seen a few times. The V and J genes are TRBV10-3 and TRBJ1-2; 10 bases are a match to TRBD1. The ends lost 6 bases at V and 8 bases at J; junction bases unmatched: 6. This CDR3 comprises 13 residues. CDR1 and CDR2 (germline): ENHRY, SYGVKD. The chain's CDR3 is CAISRQGAEGYTF. CDR3 bases: TGTGCCATCAGCAGACAGGGGGCAGAAGGCTACACCTTC.

This clone has a single count. This chain joins TRBV5-6 and TRBJ1-5; D uncertain. The CDR3 spans 17 residues. With 0 bases removed from V and 0 bases from J, the gap between germline ends came to 13 bases. From germline, CDR1 is SGHDT and CDR2 YYEEEE. The CDR3 loop is CASSLGTAVYSNQPQHF. The DNA of the CDR3 is TGTGCCAGCAGCTTGGGAACGGCGGTGTATAGCAATCAGCCCCAGCATTTT.

The V gene is TRBV7-6, the J gene TRBJ2-1, with 8 bases identical to TRBD2. The germline gives CDR1 SGHVS, CDR2 FNYEAQ. The CDR3 covers 16 residues. Unmatched junction bases numbered 8, after V lost 7 bases and J lost 0 bases. CDR3 sequence reads: CASTSLAASSYNEQFF. The DNA of the CDR3 is TGTGCCAGCACCTCACTAGCGGCGAGCTCCTACAATGAGCAGTTCTTC. Full variable domain (rest looked up from reference TRBV7-6 and TRBJ2-1): GAGVSQSPRYKVTKRGQDVALRCDPISGHVSLYWYRQALGQGPEFLTYFNYEAQQDKSGLPNDRFSAERPEGSISTLTIQRTEQRDSAMYRCASTSLAASSYNEQFFGPGTRLTVL.

J is TRBJ1-4 and V is TRBV4-1, with 9 positions matching TRBD1. CDR3 length equals 16 residues. CDR1 and CDR2 from the germline V gene are MGHRA and YSYEKL. V lost 1 base to trimming and J lost 4 bases; unmatched junction nucleotides: 4. The CDR3 protein is CASSQGGTGLNEKLFF. CDR3 DNA sequence: TGCGCCAGCAGCCAAGGTGGGACAGGGCTTAATGAAAAACTGTTTTTT.

The chain joins TRBV27 to TRBJ2-7; D remains ambiguous. CDR3 length equals 13 residues. Trimming took 1 base from V and 3 from J, leaving 7 bases between them. Germline lookup yields CDR1 MNHEY and CDR2 SMNVEV (reference sequence). CDR3 nucleotide sequence: TGTGCCAGCAGTTTATTTAACAGCTACGAGCAGTACTTC. It codes for CASSLFNSYEQYF.

V is TRBV29-1 and J is TRBJ1-3; unclear D gene. Trimming left V 5 bases short and J 3 bases short, with 5 bases between. CDR1 SQVTM and CDR2 ANQGSEA come from the germline V gene. The CDR3 loop spans 11 amino acids. The CDR3 bases are TGCAGCGTTCTAATTGGAAACACCATATATTTT. Residues: CSVLIGNTIYF.

This clone has just one count. The genes are TRBV7-9 and TRBJ2-7, with TRBD1 identical over 10 bases. V gave up 5 bases and J gave up 3 bases; unmatched junction bases: 10. Germline V gives CDR1 SEHNR, CDR2 FQNEAQ (reference sequence). The length of the CDR3 is 16 residues. The CDR3 coding sequence is TGTGCCAGCAGCCAAGCACTGGGACAGGGGAGCTACGAGCAGTACTTC. Its protein is CASSQALGQGSYEQYF.

The genes are TRBV25-1 and TRBJ2-1, with 10 bases fitting TRBD2. The CDR3 extends over 15 amino acids. The ends lost 6 bases at V and 7 bases at J; junction bases unmatched: 9. Germline lookup yields CDR1 MGHDK and CDR2 SYGVNS. In DNA form, the CDR3 reads TGTGCCAGCAGGGAAACTAGCGGGGTTCTGAATGAGCAGTTCTTC. It translates to CASRETSGVLNEQFF.

On this clone: The same CDR3 also results from other DNA sequences found in this sample. The chain recombines TRBV19 with TRBJ1-1; TRBD1 agrees at 7 bases. The germline V gene encodes CDR1 LNHDA and CDR2 SQIVND (reference sequence). V gave up 7 bases and J gave up 0 bases; unmatched junction bases: 5. There are 14 residues in the CDR3. The CDR3 DNA reads TGTGCCAGTACCCTGACAGGGATGAACACTGAAGCTTTCTTT. Protein product: CASTLTGMNTEAFF. The whole variable domain, remainder taken from reference TRBV19 and TRBJ1-1, is DGGITQSPKYLFRKEGQNVTLSCEQNLNHDAMYWYRQDPGQGLRLIYYSQIVNDFQKGDIAEGYSVSREKKESFPLTVTSAQKNPTAFYLCASTLTGMNTEAFFGQGTRLTVV.

The J gene is TRBJ2-5, the V gene TRBV27; D is undetermined. The closer fit of TRBJ2-7 to the DNA end suggests the J call may be wrong. The CDR3 is 11 residues long. Germline V gene sequence: CDR1 MNHEY, CDR2 SMNVEV (reference sequence). The CDR3 protein is CASSFSYEQYF. Written as DNA, the CDR3 is TGTGCCAGCAGTTTTTCCTACGAGCAGTACTTC.

The J gene is TRBJ2-7, the V gene TRBV10-3, with D perhaps matching TRBD2 (5 bases). Trimming removed 2 bases from V and 0 bases from J, with 8 bases in between. CDR3 length: 14 amino acids. CDR1 is ENHRY, CDR2 SYGVKD, per germline. DNA of the CDR3: TGTGCCATCAGTGAGGTAGGGAGCTCCTACGAGCAGTACTTC. Amino acids: CAISEVGSSYEQYF.

The chain joins TRBV19 to TRBJ1-2; 7 positions agree with TRBD1. Germline V lookup: CDR1 LNHDA, CDR2 SQIVND (reference sequence). Trimming cost V 3 bases and J 5 bases; bases outside gene matches: 6. This CDR3 comprises 14 residues. The CDR3, as DNA: TGTGCCAGTAGTATCCCCGGGACAGTTTATGGCTACACCTTC. It is translated as CASSIPGTVYGYTF.